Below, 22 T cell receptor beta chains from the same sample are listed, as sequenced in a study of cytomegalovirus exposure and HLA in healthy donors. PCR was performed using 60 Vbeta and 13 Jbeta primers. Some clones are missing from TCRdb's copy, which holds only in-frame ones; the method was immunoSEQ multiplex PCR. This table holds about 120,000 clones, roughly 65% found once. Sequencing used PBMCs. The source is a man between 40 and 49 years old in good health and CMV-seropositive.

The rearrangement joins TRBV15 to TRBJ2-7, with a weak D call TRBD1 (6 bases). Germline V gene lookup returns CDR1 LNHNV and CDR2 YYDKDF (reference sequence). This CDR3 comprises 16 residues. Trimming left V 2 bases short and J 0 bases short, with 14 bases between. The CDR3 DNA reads TGTGCCACCAGCAGACCCGGGACAAAAAGCTCCTACGAGCAGTACTTC. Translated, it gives CATSRPGTKSSYEQYF.

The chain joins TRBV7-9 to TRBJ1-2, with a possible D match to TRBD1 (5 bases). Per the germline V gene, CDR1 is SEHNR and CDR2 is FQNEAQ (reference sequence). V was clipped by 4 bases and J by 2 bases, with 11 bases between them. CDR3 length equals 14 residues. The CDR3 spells CASSSRGWNYGYTF. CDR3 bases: TGTGCCAGCAGCTCCCGGGGGTGGAACTATGGCTACACCTTC.

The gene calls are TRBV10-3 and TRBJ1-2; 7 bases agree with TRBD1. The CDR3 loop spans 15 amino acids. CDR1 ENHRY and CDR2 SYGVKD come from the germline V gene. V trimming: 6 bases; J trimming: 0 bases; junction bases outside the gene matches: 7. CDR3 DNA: TGTGCCATCAGCGGGCGGGACAGCACTAACTATGGCTACACCTTC. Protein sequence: CAISGRDSTNYGYTF.

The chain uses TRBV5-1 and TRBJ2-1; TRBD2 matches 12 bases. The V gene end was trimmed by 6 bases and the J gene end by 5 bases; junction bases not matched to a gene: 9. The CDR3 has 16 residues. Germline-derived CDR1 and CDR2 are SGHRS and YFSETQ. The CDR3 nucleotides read TGCGCCAGCACACCAACTAGCGGGGGGACCAACAATGAGCAGTTCTTC. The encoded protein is CASTPTSGGTNNEQFF.

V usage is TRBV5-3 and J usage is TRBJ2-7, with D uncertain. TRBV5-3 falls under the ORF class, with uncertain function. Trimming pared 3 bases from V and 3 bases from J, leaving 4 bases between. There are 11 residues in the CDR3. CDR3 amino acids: CARSWSYEQYF. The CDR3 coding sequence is TGTGCCAGAAGCTGGAGCTACGAGCAGTACTTC.

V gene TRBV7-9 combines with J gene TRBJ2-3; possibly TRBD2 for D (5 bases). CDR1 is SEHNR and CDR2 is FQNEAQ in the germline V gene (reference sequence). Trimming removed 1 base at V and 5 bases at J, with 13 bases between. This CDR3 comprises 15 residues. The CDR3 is CASSLGAERVDTQYF. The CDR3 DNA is TGTGCCAGCAGCTTAGGGGCCGAGAGGGTAGATACGCAGTATTTT.

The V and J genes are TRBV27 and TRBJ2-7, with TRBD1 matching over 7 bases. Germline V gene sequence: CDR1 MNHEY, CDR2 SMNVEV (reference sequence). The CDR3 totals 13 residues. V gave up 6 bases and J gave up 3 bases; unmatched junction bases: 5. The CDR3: CASSTGQNYEQYF. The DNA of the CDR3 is TGTGCCAGCAGCACGGGACAGAACTACGAGCAGTACTTC.

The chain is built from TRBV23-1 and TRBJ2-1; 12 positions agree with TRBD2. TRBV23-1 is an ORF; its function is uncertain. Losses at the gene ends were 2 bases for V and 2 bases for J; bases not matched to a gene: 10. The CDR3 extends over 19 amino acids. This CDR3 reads CASSQALAGGPRPYNEQFF. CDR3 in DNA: TGCGCCAGCAGTCAAGCCCTAGCGGGAGGGCCTAGACCCTACAATGAGCAGTTCTTC.

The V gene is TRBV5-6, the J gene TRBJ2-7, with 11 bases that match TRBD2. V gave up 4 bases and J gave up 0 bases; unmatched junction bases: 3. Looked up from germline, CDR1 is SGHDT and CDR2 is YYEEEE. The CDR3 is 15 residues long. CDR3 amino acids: CASSRTSGGSYEQYF. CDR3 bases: TGTGCCAGCAGCCGAACTAGCGGGGGCTCCTACGAGCAGTACTTC.

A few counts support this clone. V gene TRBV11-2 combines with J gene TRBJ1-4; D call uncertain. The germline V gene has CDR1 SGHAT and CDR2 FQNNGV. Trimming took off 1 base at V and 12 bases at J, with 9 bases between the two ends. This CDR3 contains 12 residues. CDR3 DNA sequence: TGTGCCAGCAGCTTAGTAGGAGAACAACTGTTTTTT. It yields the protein CASSLVGEQLFF.

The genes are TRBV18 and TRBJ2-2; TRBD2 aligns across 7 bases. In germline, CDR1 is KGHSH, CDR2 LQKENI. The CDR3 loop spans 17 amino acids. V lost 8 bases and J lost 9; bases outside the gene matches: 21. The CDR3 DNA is TGTGCCAGCGCCAGCTCACCGGGGCTAGCGGAAATTCGGGAGCTGTTTTTT. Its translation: CASASSPGLAEIRELFF.

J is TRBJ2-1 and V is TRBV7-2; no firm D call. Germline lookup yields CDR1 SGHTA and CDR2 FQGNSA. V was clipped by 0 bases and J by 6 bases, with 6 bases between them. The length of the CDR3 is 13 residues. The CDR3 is CASSLALRNEQFF. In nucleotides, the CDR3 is TGTGCCAGCAGCTTAGCCCTGCGCAATGAGCAGTTCTTC.

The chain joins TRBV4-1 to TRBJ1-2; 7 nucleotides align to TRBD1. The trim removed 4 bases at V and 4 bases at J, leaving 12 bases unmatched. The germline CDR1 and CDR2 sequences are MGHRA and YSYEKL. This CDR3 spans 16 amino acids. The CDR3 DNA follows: TGCGCCAGCAGCCTCGTTGTTATGACAGGGCCCTATGGCTACACCTTC. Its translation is CASSLVVMTGPYGYTF.

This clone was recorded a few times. CDR3 in DNA: TGTGCCACCAGCGGTAACAATCAGCCCCAGCATTTT. Translated: CATSGNNQPQHF. The chain joins TRBV2 to TRBJ1-5, with D unresolved. The CDR3 runs to 12 residues. Trimming removed 10 bases from V and 3 bases from J, with 10 bases in between. Germline lookup yields CDR1 SNHLY and CDR2 FYNNEI.

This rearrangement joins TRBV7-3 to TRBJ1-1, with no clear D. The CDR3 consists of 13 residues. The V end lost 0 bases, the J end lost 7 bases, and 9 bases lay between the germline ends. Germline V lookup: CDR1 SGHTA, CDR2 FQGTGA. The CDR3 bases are TGTGCCAGCAGCTTAACTGAGGGAGTTGAAGCTTTCTTT. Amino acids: CASSLTEGVEAFF.

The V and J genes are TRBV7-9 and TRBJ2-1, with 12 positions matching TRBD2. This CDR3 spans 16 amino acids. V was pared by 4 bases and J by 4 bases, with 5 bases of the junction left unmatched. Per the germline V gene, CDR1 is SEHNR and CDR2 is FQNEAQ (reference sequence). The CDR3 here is CASSSSTSGGYNEQFF. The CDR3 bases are TGTGCCAGCAGCTCCTCGACTAGCGGGGGTTACAATGAGCAGTTCTTC.

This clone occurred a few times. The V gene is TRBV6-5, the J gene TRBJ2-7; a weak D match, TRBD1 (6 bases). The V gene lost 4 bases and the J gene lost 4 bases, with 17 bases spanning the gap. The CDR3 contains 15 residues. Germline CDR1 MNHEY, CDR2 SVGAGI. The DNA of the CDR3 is TGTGCCAGCAGTTCGCGACAGGTTGGGCGATACGAGCAGTACTTC. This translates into CASSSRQVGRYEQYF.

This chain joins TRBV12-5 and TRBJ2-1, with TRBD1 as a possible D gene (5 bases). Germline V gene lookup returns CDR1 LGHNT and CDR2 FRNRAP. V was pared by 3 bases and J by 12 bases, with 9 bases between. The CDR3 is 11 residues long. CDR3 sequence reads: CASGLGQGQFF. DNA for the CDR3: TGTGCTAGTGGTTTAGGCCAGGGGCAGTTCTTC. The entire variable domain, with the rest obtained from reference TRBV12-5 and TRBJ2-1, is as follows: DARVTQTPRHKVTEMGQEVTMRCQPILGHNTVFWYRQTMMQGLELLAYFRNRAPLDDSGMPKDRFSAEMPDATLATLKIQPSEPRDSAVYFCASGLGQGQFFGPGTRLTVL.

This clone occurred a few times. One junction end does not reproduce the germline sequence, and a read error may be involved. The CDR3 loop is CASSPHPGLAGGYDQFF. The CDR3 DNA reads TGTGCCAGCAGCCCCCATCCTGGACTAGCGGGAGGGTATGACCAGTTCTTC. V and J are TRBV9 and TRBJ2-1, with 15 bases aligning to TRBD2. The CDR3 length is 17 residues. The germline CDR1 and CDR2 sequences are SGDLS and YYNGEE.

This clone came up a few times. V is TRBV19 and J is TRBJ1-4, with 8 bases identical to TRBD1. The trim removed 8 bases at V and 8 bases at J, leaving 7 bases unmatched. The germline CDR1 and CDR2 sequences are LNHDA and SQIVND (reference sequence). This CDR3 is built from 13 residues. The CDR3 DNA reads TGTGCCAGTGCGGACAGGGTGGGCGAAAAACTGTTTTTT. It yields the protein CASADRVGEKLFF.

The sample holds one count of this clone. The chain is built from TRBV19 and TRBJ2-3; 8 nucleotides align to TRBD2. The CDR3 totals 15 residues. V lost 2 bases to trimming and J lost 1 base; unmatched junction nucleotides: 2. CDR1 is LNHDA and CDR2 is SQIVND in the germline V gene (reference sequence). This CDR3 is CASSILTSGTDTQYF. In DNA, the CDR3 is TGTGCCAGTAGTATATTGACTAGCGGCACAGATACGCAGTATTTT.

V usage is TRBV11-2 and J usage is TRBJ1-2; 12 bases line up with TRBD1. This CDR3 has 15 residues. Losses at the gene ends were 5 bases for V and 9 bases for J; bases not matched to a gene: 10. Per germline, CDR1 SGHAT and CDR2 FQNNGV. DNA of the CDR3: TGTGCCAGCAGCAAGGGAGGGACAGGGGGCAGGAGCTACACCTTC. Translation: CASSKGGTGGRSYTF.